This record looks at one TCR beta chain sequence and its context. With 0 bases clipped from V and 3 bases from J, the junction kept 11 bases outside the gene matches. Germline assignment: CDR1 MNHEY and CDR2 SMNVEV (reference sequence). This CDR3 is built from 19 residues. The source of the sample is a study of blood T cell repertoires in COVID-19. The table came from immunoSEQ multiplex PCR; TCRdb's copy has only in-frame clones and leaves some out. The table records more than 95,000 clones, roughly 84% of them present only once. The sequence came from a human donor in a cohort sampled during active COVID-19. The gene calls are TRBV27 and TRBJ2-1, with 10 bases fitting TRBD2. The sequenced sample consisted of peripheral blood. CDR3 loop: CASSLSNPSGTSVYNEQFF. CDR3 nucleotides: TGTGCCAGCAGTTTATCGAATCCCTCCGGGACTAGCGTCTACAATGAGCAGTTCTTC.